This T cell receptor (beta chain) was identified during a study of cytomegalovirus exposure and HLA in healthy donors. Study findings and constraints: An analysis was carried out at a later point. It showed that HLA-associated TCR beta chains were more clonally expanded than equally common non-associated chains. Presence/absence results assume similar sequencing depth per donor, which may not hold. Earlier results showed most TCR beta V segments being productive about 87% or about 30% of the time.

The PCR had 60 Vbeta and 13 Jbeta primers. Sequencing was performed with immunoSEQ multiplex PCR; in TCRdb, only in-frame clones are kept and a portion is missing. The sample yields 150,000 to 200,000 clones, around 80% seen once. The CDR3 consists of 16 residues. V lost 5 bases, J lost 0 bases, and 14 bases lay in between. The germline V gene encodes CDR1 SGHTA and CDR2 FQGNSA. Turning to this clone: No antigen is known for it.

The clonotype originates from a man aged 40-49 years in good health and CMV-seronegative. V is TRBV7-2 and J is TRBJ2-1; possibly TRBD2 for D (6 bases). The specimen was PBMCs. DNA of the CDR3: TGTGCCAGCAGCCTCAACCTAGCGCGCTCCTACAATGAGCAGTTCTTC. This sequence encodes CASSLNLARSYNEQFF. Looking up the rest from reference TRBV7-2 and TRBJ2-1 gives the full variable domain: GAGVSQSPSNKVTEKGKDVELRCDPISGHTALYWYRQSLGQGLEFLIYFQGNSAPDKSGLPSDRFSAERTGGSVSTLTIQRTQQEDSAVYLCASSLNLARSYNEQFFGPGTRLTVL.